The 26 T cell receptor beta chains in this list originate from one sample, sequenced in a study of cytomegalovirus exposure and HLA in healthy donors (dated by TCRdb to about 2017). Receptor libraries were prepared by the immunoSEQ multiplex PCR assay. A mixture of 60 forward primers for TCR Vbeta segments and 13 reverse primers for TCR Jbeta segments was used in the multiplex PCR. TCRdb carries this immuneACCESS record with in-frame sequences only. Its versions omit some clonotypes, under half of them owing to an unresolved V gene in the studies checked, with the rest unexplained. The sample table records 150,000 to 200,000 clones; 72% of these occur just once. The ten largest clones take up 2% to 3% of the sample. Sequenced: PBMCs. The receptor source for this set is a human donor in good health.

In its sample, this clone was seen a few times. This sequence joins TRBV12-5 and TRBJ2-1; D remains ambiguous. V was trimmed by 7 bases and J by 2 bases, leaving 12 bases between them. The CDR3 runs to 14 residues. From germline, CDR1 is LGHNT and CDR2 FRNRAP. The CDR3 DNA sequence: TGTGCTAGTGTCACGACAAGCACCTACAATGAGCAGTTCTTC. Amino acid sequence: CASVTTSTYNEQFF.

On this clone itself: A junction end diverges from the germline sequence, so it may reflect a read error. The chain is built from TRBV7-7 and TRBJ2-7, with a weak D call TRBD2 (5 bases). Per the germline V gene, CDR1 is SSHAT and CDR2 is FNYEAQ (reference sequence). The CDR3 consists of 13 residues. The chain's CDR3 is CASSLRAEGEQYF. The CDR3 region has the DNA TGTGCTAGCAGCTTAAGGGCAGAGGGCGAGCAGTACTTC.

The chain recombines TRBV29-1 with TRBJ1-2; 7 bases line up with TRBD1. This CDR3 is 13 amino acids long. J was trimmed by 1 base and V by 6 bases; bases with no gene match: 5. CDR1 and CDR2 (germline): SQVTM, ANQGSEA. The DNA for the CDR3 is TGCAGCGTCCACAGGGGAATTAACTATGGCTACACCTTC. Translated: CSVHRGINYGYTF.

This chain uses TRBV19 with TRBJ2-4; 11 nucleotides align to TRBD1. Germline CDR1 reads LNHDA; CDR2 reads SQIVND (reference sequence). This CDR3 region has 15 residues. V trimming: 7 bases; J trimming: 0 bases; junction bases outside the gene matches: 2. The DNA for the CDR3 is TGTGCCAGTACCGGGACAGGGGGAGCCAAAAACATTCAGTACTTC. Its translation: CASTGTGGAKNIQYF.

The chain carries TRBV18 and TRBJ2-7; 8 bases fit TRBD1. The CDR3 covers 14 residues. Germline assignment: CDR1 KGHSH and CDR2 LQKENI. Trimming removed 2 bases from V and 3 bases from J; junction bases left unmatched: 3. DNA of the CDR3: TGTGCCAGCTCACCAGGACAGGGTTTCTACGAGCAGTACTTC. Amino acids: CASSPGQGFYEQYF.

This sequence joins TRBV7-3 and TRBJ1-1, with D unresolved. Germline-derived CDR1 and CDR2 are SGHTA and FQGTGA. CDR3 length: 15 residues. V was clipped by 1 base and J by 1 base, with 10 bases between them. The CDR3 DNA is TGTGCCAGCAGCTTAATACGGAGAGAGAACACTGAAGCTTTCTTT. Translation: CASSLIRRENTEAFF.

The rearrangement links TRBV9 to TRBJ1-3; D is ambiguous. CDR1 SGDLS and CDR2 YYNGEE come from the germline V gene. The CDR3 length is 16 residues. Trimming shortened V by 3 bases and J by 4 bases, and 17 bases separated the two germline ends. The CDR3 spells CASSDSLFSSGNTIYF. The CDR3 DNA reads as TGTGCCAGCAGCGATTCTTTATTTTCCTCCGGAAACACCATATATTTT.

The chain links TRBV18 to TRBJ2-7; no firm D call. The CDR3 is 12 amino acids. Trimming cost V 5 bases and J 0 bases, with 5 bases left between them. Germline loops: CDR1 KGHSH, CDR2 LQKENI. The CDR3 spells CASSENSYEQYF. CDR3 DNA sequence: TGTGCCAGCTCAGAGAACTCCTACGAGCAGTACTTC.

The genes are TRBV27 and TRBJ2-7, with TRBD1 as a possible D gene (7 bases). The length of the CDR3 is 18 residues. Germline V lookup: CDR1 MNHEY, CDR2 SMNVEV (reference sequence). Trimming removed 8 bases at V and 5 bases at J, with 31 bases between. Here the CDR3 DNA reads TGTGCCAGCCGCAAACCACAGGGGTCAGGTTTGGGACTTGACGAGCAGTACTTC. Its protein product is CASRKPQGSGLGLDEQYF.

In DNA, the CDR3 is TGTGCCAGCAGGCGCAACCAACAGGGGGCAGATGGCTACACCTTC. Amino acids: CASRRNQQGADGYTF. The chain employs TRBV11-2 and TRBJ1-2, with TRBD1 matching over 9 bases. CDR3 size: 15 residues. V lost 6 bases, J lost 6 bases, and 11 bases stayed unmatched. The germline V gene has CDR1 SGHAT and CDR2 FQNNGV.

The CDR3 here is CASSLMGEPDEQYF. CDR3 DNA sequence: TGTGCCAGCAGCTTGATGGGAGAACCTGACGAGCAGTACTTC. The J gene is TRBJ2-7, the V gene TRBV5-6; a weak D match, TRBD2 (5 bases). This CDR3 region has 14 residues. Trimming removed 1 base from V and 5 bases from J, with 13 bases in between. In germline, CDR1 is SGHDT, CDR2 YYEEEE.

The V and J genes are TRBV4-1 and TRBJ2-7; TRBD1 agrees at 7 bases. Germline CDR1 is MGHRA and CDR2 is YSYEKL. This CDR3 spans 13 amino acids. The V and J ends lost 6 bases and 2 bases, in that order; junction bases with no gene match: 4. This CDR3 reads CASRKTGTYEQYF. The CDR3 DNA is TGCGCCAGCAGGAAGACAGGGACCTACGAGCAGTACTTC.

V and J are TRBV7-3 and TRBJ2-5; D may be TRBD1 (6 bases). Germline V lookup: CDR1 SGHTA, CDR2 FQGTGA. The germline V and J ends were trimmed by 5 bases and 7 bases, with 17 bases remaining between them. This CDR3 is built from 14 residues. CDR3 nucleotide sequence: TGTGCCAGCAGCCCCGGGACACCGAAGGGGACCCAGTACTTC. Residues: CASSPGTPKGTQYF.

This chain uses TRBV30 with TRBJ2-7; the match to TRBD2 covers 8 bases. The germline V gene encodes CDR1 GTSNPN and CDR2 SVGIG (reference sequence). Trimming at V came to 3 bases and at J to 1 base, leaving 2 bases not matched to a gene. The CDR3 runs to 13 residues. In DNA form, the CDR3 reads TGTGCCTGGAGACTAGCGGAGTCCTACGAGCAGTACTTC. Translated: CAWRLAESYEQYF. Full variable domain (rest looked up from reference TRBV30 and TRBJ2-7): SQTIHQWPATLVQPVGSPLSLECTVEGTSNPNLYWYRQAAGRGLQLLFYSVGIGQISSEVPQNLSASRPQDRQFILSSKKLLLSDSGFYLCAWRLAESYEQYFGPGTRLTVT.

The CDR3 DNA is TGTGCCAGCAGGGGTACAGGGTTGGGTGGCTACACCTTC. Protein: CASRGTGLGGYTF. The chain employs TRBV2 and TRBJ1-2; D possibly corresponds to TRBD1 (6 bases). Deletions cut 6 bases from V and 7 bases from J, with 15 bases between. There are 13 residues in the CDR3. Germline V lookup: CDR1 SNHLY, CDR2 FYNNEI.

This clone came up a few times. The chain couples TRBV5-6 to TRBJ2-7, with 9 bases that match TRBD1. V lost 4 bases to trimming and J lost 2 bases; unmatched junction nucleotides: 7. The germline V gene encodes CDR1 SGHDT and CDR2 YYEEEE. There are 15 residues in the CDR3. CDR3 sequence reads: CASSGGTGIAYEQYF. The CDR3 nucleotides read TGTGCCAGCAGCGGCGGGACAGGGATCGCCTACGAGCAGTACTTC.

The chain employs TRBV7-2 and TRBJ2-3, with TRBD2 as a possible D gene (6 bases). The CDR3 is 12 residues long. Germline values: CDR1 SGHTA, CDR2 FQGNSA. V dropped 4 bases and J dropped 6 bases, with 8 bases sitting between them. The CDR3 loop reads CASSWGRDTQYF. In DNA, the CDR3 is TGTGCCAGCAGCTGGGGGAGGGATACGCAGTATTTT.

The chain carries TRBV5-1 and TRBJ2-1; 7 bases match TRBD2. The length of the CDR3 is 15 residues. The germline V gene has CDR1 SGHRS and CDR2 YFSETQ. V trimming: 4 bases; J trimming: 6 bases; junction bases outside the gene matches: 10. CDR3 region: CASSQPQGGVNEQFF. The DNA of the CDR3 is TGCGCCAGCAGCCAGCCCCAGGGAGGGGTCAATGAGCAGTTCTTC.

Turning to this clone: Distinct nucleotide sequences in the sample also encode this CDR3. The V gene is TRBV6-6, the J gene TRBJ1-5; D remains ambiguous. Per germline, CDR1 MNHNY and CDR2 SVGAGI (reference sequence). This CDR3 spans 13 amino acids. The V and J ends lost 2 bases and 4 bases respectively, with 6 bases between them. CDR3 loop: CASSYGGNQPQHF. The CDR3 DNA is TGTGCCAGCAGTTACGGAGGGAATCAGCCCCAGCATTTT.

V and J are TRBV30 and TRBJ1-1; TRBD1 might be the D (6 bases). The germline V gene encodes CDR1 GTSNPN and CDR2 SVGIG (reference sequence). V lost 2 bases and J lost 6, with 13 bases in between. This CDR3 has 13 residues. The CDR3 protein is CAWSKQGFSEAFF. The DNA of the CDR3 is TGTGCCTGGAGTAAACAGGGATTTTCTGAAGCTTTCTTT.

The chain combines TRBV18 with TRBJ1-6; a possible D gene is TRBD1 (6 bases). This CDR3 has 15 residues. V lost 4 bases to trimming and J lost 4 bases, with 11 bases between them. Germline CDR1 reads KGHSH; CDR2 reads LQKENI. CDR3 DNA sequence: TGTGCCAGCTCACTCGAGGGGGGGTATAATTCACCCCTCCACTTT. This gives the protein CASSLEGGYNSPLHF.

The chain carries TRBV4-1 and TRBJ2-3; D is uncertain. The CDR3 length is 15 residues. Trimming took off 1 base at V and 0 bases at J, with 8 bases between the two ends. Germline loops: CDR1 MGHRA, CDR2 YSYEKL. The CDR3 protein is CASSQGWASTDTQYF. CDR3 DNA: TGCGCCAGCAGCCAAGGTTGGGCTAGCACAGATACGCAGTATTTT.

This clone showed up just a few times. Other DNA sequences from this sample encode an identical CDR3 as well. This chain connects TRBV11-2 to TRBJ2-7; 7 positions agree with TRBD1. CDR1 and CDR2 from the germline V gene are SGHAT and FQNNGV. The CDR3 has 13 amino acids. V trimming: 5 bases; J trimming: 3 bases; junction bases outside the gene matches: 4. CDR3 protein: CASSVGTVYEQYF. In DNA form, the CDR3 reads TGTGCCAGCAGCGTCGGGACAGTCTACGAGCAGTACTTC.

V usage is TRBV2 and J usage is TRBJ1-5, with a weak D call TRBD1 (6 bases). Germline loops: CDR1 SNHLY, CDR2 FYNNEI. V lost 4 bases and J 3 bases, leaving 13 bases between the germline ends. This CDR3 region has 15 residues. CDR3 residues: CASSGEDRYNQPQHF. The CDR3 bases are TGTGCCAGCAGTGGAGAAGACAGGTACAATCAGCCCCAGCATTTT.

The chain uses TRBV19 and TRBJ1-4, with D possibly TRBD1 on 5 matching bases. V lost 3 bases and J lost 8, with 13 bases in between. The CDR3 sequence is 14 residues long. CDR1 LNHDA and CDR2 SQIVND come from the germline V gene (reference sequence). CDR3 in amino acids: CASSIGGFDEKLFF. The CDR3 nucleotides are TGTGCCAGTAGTATTGGGGGGTTTGACGAAAAACTGTTTTTT. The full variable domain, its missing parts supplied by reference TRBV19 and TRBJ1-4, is DGGITQSPKYLFRKEGQNVTLSCEQNLNHDAMYWYRQDPGQGLRLIYYSQIVNDFQKGDIAEGYSVSREKKESFPLTVTSAQKNPTAFYLCASSIGGFDEKLFFGSGTQLSVL.

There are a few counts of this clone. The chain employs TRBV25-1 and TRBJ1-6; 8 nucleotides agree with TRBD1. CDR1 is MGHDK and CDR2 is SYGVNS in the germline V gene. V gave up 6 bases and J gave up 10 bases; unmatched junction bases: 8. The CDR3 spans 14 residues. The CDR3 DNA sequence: TGTGCCAGCAGCGGACAGGGATATGCGTCACCCCTCCACTTT. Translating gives CASSGQGYASPLHF.